This T cell receptor beta chain was identified in a study of T cells in Graves' hyperthyroidism and ophthalmopathy. Amplified TCR beta CDR3 regions came from RNA transcripts. A first-round RT-PCR of the TCR CDR3 used the HTBI primer set. TCRdb used MiXCR to reprocess the multiplex PCR reads, holding one entry per CDR3 protein. Of 560,000 or so distinct CDR3 sequences listed, nearly 20% were seen once; the top ten hold less than 55%. This clonotype was seen a handful of times. Its target is unknown. Exclusion of a patient resulted from uncontrolled infection, other autoimmune disease, pregnancy or lactation. The PBMCs studied were ones that came from 8 to 10 ml fresh peripheral blood. Overall study results and limits: Peripheral blood also featured most of the thyroid clonotypes expanded above 0.001.

V dropped 4 bases and J dropped 0; count of bases not matched to a gene: 3. Germline CDR1 SGHKS, CDR2 YYEKEE (reference sequence). The CDR3 runs 16 residues. The receptor was derived from a man aged 35 to 55 with Graves' ophthalmopathy. The sequenced sample was blood. This chain links TRBV5-5 with TRBJ2-2; 10 bases agree with TRBD2. The CDR3 sequence: CASSGGTSANTGELFF. In DNA, the CDR3 is TGTGCCAGCAGCGGAGGGACTAGCGCGAACACCGGGGAGCTGTTTTTT. The full variable domain, in which reference TRBV5-5 and TRBJ2-2 provide the parts outside the CDR3, is DAGVTQSPTHLIKTRGQQVTLRCSPISGHKSVSWYQQVLGQGPQFIFQYYEKEERGRGNFPDRFSARQFPNYSSELNVNALLLGDSALYLCASSGGTSANTGELFFGEGSRLTVL.